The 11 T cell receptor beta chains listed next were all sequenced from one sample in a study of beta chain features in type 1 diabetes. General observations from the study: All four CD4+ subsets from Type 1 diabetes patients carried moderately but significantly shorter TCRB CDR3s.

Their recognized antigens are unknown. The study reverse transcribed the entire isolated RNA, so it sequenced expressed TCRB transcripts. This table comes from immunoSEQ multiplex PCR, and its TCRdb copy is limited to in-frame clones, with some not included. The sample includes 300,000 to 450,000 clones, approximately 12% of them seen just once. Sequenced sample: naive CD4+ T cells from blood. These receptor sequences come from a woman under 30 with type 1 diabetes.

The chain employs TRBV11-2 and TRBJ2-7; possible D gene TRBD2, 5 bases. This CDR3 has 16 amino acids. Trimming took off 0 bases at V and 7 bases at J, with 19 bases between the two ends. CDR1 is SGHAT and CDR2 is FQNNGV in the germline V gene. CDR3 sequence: CASSLDRGPSPGEQYF. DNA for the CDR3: TGTGCCAGCAGCTTAGACCGCGGACCCTCCCCGGGAGAGCAGTACTTC.

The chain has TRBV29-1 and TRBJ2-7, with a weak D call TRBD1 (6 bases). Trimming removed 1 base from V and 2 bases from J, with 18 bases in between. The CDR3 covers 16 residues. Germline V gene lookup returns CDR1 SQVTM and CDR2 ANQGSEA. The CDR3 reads CSVEVPLGRGPYEQYF. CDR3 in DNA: TGCAGCGTTGAAGTCCCTCTGGGCAGGGGACCCTACGAGCAGTACTTC.

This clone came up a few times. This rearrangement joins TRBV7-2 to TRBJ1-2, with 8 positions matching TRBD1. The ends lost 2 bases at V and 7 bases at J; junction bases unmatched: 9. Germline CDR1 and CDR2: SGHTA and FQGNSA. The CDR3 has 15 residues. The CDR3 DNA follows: TGTGCCAGCAGCTTATCACGGGACAGGTCCTCTGGCTACACCTTC. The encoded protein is CASSLSRDRSSGYTF.

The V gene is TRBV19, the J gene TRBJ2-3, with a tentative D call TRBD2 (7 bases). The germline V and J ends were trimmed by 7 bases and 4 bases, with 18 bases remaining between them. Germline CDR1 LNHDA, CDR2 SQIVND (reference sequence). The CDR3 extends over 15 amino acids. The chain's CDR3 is CASKGGTNLPDTQYF. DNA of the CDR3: TGTGCCAGTAAGGGGGGGACTAACCTGCCAGATACGCAGTATTTT. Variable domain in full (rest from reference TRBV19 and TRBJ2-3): DGGITQSPKYLFRKEGQNVTLSCEQNLNHDAMYWYRQDPGQGLRLIYYSQIVNDFQKGDIAEGYSVSREKKESFPLTVTSAQKNPTAFYLCASKGGTNLPDTQYFGPGTRLTVL.

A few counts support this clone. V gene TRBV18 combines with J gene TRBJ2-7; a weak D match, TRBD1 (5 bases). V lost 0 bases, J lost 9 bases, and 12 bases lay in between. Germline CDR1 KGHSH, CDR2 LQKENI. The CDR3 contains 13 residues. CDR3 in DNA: TGTGCCAGCTCACCACCGGTAGGGGCTGGGCAGTACTTC. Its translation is CASSPPVGAGQYF.

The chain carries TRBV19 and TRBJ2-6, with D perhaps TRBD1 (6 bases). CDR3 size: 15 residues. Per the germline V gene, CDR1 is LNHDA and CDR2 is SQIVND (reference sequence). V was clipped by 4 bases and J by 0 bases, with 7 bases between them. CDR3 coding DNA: TGTGCCAGTAGTACGGGACACTCTGGGGCCAACGTCCTGACTTTC. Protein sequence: CASSTGHSGANVLTF.

CDR3 nucleotides: TGTGCCAGCAGGAGGGGGACTACGCAGTATTTT. As protein: CASRRGTTQYF. The chain links TRBV11-1 to TRBJ2-3; D might be TRBD1 (6 bases). Germline V gene data show CDR1 as SGHAT and CDR2 as FQDESV (reference sequence). The CDR3 covers 11 residues. Deletions cut 6 bases from V and 8 bases from J, with 9 bases between.

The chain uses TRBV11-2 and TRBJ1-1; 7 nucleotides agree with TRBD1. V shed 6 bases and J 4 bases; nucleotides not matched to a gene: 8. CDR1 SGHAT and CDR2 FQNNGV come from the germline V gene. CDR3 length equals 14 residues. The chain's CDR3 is CASRIGGLSTEAFF. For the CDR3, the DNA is TGTGCCAGCAGGATAGGGGGCTTGAGCACTGAAGCTTTCTTT.

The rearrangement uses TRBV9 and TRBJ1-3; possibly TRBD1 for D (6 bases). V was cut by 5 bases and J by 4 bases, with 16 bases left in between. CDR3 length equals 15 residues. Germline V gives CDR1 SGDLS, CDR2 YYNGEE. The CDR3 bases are TGTGCCAGCAGTCGTAGGCCAGGGGAAGGAAACACCATATATTTT. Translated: CASSRRPGEGNTIYF.

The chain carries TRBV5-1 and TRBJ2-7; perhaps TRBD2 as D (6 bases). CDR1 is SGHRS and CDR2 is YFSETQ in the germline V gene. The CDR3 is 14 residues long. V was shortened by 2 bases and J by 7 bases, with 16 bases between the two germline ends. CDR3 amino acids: CASSFGGDGWEQYF. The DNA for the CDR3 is TGCGCCAGCAGCTTCGGCGGGGACGGTTGGGAGCAGTACTTC.

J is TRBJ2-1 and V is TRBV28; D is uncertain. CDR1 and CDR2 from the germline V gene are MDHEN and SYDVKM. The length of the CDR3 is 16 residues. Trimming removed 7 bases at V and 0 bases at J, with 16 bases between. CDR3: CASNELPSSSYNEQFF. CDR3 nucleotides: TGTGCCAGCAACGAGCTACCCTCGAGCTCCTACAATGAGCAGTTCTTC. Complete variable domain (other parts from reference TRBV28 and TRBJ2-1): DVKVTQSSRYLVKRTGEKVFLECVQDMDHENMFWYRQDPGLGLRLIYFSYDVKMKEKGDIPEGYSVSREKKERFSLILESASTNQTSMYLCASNELPSSSYNEQFFGPGTRLTVL.